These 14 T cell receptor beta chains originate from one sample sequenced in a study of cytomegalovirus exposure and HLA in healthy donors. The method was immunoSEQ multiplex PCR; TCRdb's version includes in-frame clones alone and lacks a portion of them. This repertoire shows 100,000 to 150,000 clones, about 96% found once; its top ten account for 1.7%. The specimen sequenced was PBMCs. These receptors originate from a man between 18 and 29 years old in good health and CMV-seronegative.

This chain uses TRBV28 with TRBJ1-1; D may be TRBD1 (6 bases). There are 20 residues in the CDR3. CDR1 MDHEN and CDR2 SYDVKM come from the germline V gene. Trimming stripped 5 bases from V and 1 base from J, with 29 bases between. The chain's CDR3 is CASSPITRLIPKDRNTEAFF. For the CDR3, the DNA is TGTGCCAGCAGTCCTATCACCCGACTGATCCCTAAGGACAGGAACACTGAAGCTTTCTTT.

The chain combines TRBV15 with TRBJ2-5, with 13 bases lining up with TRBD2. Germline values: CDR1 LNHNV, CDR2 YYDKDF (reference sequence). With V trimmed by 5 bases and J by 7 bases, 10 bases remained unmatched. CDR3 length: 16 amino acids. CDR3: CATSGELAGGPRTQYF. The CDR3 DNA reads TGTGCCACCAGCGGGGAACTAGCGGGAGGGCCCCGGACCCAGTACTTC.

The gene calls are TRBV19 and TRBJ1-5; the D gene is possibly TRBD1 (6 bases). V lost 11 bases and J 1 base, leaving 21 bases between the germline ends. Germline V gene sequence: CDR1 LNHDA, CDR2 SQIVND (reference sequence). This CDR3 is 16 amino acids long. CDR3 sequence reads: CAAGRTVDLSNQPQHF. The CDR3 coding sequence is TGTGCCGCCGGTCGGACAGTGGACCTCAGCAATCAGCCCCAGCATTTT.

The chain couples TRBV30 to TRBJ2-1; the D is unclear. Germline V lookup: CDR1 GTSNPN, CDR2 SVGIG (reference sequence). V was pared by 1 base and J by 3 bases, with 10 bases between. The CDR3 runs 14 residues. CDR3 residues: CAWSDLTSYNEQFF. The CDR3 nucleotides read TGTGCCTGGAGTGACTTAACGAGCTACAATGAGCAGTTCTTC. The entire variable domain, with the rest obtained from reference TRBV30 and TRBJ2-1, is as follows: SQTIHQWPATLVQPVGSPLSLECTVEGTSNPNLYWYRQAAGRGLQLLFYSVGIGQISSEVPQNLSASRPQDRQFILSSKKLLLSDSGFYLCAWSDLTSYNEQFFGPGTRLTVL.

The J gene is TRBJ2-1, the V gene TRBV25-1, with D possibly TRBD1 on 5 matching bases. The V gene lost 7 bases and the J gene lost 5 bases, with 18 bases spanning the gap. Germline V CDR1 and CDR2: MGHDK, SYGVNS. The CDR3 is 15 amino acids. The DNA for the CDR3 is TGTGCCAGCATGTCGTCAGGGAATCTGGACAATGAGCAGTTCTTC. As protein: CASMSSGNLDNEQFF.

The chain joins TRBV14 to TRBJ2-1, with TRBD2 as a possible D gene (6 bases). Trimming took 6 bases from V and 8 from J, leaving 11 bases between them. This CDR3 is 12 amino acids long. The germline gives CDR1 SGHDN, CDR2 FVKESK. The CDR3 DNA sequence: TGTGCCAGCAGAGTCACGGGAGATGAGCAGTTCTTC. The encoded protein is CASRVTGDEQFF.

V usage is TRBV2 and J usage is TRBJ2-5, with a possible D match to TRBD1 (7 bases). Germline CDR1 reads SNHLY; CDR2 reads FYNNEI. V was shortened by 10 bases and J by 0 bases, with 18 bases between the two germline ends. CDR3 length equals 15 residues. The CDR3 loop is CATQGVRGHQETQYF. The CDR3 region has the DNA TGTGCCACGCAGGGGGTGCGGGGTCACCAAGAGACCCAGTACTTC.

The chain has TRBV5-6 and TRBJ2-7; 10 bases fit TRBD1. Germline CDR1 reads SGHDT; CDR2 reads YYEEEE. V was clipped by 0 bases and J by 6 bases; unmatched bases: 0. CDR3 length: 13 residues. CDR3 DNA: TGTGCCAGCAGCTTGGGGACAGGGGGCGAGCAGTACTTC. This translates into CASSLGTGGEQYF.

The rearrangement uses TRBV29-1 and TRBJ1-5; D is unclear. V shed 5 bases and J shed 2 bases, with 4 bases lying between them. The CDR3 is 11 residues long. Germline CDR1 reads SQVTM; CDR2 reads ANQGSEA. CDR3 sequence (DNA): TGCAGCGTTCGGGGCAATCAGCCCCAGCATTTT. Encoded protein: CSVRGNQPQHF.

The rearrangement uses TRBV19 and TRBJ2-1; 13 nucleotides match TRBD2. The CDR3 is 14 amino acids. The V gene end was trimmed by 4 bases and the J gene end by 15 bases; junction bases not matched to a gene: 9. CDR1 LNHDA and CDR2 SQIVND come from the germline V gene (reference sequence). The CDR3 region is CASSNILAGGPGFF. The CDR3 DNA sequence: TGTGCCAGTAGTAACATACTAGCGGGAGGGCCTGGGTTCTTC.

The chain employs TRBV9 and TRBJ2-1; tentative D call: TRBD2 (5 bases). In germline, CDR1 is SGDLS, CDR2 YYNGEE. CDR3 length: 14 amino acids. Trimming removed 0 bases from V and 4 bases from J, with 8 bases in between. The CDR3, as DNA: TGTGCCAGCAGCGTAGGTGACTATTACAATGAGCAGTTCTTC. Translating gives CASSVGDYYNEQFF.

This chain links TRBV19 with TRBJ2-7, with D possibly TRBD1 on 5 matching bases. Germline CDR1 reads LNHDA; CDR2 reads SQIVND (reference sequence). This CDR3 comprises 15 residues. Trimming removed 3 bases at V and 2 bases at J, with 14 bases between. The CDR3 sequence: CASSIRSDRPYEQYF. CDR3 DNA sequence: TGTGCCAGTAGTATTCGTTCCGACAGACCCTACGAGCAGTACTTC.

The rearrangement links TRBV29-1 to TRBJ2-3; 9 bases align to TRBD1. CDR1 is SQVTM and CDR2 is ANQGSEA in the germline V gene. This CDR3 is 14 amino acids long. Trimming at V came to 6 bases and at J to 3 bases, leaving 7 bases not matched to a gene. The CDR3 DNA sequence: TGCAGCGTCCTAGACAGGGGGTGGACAGATACGCAGTATTTT. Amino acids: CSVLDRGWTDTQYF.

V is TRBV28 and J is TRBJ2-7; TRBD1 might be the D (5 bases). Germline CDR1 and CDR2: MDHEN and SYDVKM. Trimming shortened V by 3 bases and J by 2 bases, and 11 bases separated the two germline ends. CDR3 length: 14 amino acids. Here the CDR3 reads CASSFAQGTYEQYF. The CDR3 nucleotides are TGTGCCAGCAGTTTCGCCCAGGGAACCTACGAGCAGTACTTC.